Reported below is one T cell receptor beta chain. Its antigen is unidentified. These data are taken from a study of human T cells and chemical hapten exposure. Study-level findings and limits: Because all patients had alopecia, their immune responses might differ from healthy ones. Significantly greater numbers of large CDR3 similarity clusters came from expanded TCRs than from controls.

The germline V gene has CDR1 KGHSH and CDR2 LQKENI. Trimming stripped 2 bases from V and 2 bases from J, with 18 bases between. The CDR3 spans 17 residues. Regarding time point: pre-sensitization, week 0. The treatment here: therapeutic diphenylcyclopropenone sensitization with weekly scalp DPC. Patches went on only after blood had been drawn each time. Each cDNA molecule in the library carried unique molecular identifiers. TCRdb used MiXCR to reprocess the RACE reads, holding one entry per CDR3 protein. The data hold around 330,000 distinct CDR3 sequences, with over 5% observed a single time. This clonotype was sampled from a woman younger than 30 with alopecia areata. Some clones in this sample may be carry-over from other donors' samples. This chain connects TRBV18 to TRBJ2-5; D is ambiguous. Sequencing used whole blood, obtained in connection with sensitization to the hapten diphenylcyclopropenone (DPC). The CDR3 DNA follows: TGTGCCAGCTCACCAGGGCTCCTTAAGATCCCACAAGAGACCCAGTACTTC. Residues: CASSPGLLKIPQETQYF.